The rows below give T cell receptor beta chains drawn from one sample of a study of T cell repertoires in cytomegalovirus infection. These TCRs are of unknown antigen specificity. TCRdb processed the reads anew with MiXCR; each CDR3 protein has one entry. In the table there are around 230,000 distinct CDR3 sequences, 35% to 45% of which are singletons. The source was CD8+ T cells from cultured PBMCs, collected from culture after CMV antigen stimulation. These receptors all come from a human donor in good health (CMV status not recorded). Some clones in this sample may be carry-over from other donors' samples. The CDR3 runs from the conserved cysteine through the conserved F or W. A D gene is named only where the DNA matches it firmly. Where a row states a size, it is once, few, many or the class of an expanded clone; other rows omit it.

few TRBJ2-5 TRBD1 TRBV2 TGTGCCAGCAAAGGGACAGGGGGGCAAGAGACCCAGTACTTC CASKGTGGQETQYF
NA TRBJ1-2 TRBD1 TRBV9 TGTGCCAGCAGCGCGGGGACAGATAACTATGGCTACACCTTC CASSAGTDNYGYTF
few TRBJ2-7 TRBD2 TRBV12-3/TRBV12-4 TGTGCCAGCACCCCCCCACGGGGGGAAAGGTACTTC CASTPPRGERYF
NA TRBJ2-7 NA TRBV5-6 TGTGCCAGCAGCTTGGAGAACGAGCAGTACTTC CASSLENEQYF
few TRBJ2-1 TRBD2 TRBV27 TGTGCCAGCAGTTCCGGGACTAACTACAATGAGCAGTTCTTC CASSSGTNYNEQFF
NA TRBJ1-1 NA TRBV7-3 TGTGCCAGCAGCTTAACGCGAGGGAACCGCACTGAAGCTTTCTTT CASSLTRGNRTEAFF
few TRBJ2-3 NA TRBV7-6 TGTGCCAGCAGCTTAGGGGGGACTTTCACAGATACGCAGTATTTT CASSLGGTFTDTQYF
NA TRBJ2-7 TRBD2 TRBV7-6 TGTGCCAGCAGCTTAACTAGCGGACAAGCGTACGAGCAGTACTTC CASSLTSGQAYEQYF
NA TRBJ2-5 NA TRBV28 TGTGCCAGCAGTTTCCCCGGGAAGCAAGAGACCCAGTACTTC CASSFPGKQETQYF
NA TRBJ1-2 NA TRBV6-2/TRBV6-3 TGTGCCAGCAGTTCTCGGACGAACTATGGCTACACCTTC CASSSRTNYGYTF
many TRBJ2-5 NA TRBV7-2 TGTGCCAGCAGCTTAGACAGGGCCCCTAGAGAGACCCAGTACTTC CASSLDRAPRETQYF
NA TRBJ1-5 NA TRBV25-1 TGTGCCAGCAGTGAAGGGGGGCGAGGCAATCAGCCCCAGCATTTT CASSEGGRGNQPQHF
NA TRBJ2-7 NA TRBV6-5 TGTGCCAGCAGGAGACAACTATCCTACGAGCAGTACTTC CASRRQLSYEQYF
many TRBJ1-1 NA TRBV7-4 TGTGCCAGCAGCCTAGCAGGACACGGGCGAGCCGTCAGCGAGGCTTTCTTT CASSLAGHGRAVSEAFF
few TRBJ1-1 TRBD1 TRBV5-4 TGTGCCAGCAGCCGGGGGGCAGGGGGGATGAACACTGAAGCTTTCTTT CASSRGAGGMNTEAFF
NA TRBJ2-2 TRBD2 TRBV7-2 TGTGCCAGCAGCCCCGGGACTAGCCCAGGCACCGGGGAGCTGTTTTTT CASSPGTSPGTGELFF
few TRBJ2-1 NA TRBV7-6 TGTGCCAGCAGCTTAGTGTGGGGGGGGCCCCACAATGAGCAGTTCTTC CASSLVWGGPHNEQFF
NA TRBJ2-1 NA TRBV7-9 TGTGCCAACCGTCCCGGGTTCTACAATGAGCAGTTCTTC CANRPGFYNEQFF
few TRBJ2-2 NA TRBV10-3 TGTGCCATCAGTGAGACAGGAACTCCGAACACCGGGGAGCTGTTTTTT CAISETGTPNTGELFF
NA TRBJ1-1 NA TRBV6-1 TGTGCCAGCAGTGATTTGGGTGGGGAAGCTTTCTTT CASSDLGGEAFF
NA TRBJ2-7 NA TRBV4-2 TGTGCCAGCAGCCAAGGCATCACCCAGGGAGTGGAGCAGTACTTC CASSQGITQGVEQYF
NA TRBJ1-5 NA TRBV7-9 TGTGCCAGCAGCCCGAGGGGGGTCAATCAGCCCCAGCATTTT CASSPRGVNQPQHF
few TRBJ1-3 TRBD1 TRBV6-5 TGTGCCAGCAGTTACAGACAGGGCCGCGCTGGAAACACCATATATTTT CASSYRQGRAGNTIYF
many TRBJ2-3 TRBD2 TRBV7-8 TGTGCCAGCAGCCGTGGGCGAGCGGGGACAGATACGCAGTATTTT CASSRGRAGTDTQYF
NA TRBJ1-2 NA TRBV7-4 TGTGCCAGCAGCTTAGGTGAAAGCTATGGCTACACCTTC CASSLGESYGYTF
NA TRBJ1-2 NA TRBV19 TGTGCCAGTAGTATGGGGCAGGAGGGGTTAAACTATGGCTACACCTTC CASSMGQEGLNYGYTF
NA TRBJ2-1 NA TRBV7-6 TGTGCCAGCAGCGAGGCCCACAATGAGCAGTTCTTC CASSEAHNEQFF
many TRBJ1-5 NA TRBV2 TGTGCCAGCAGAACCGAAGATCAGCCCCAGCATTTT CASRTEDQPQHF
few TRBJ2-3 NA TRBV7-8 TGTGCCAGCAGCTTGCGAGGGACTTACAGCACAGATACGCAGTATTTT CASSLRGTYSTDTQYF
NA TRBJ2-4 TRBD2 TRBV10-2 TGCGCCAGCGGGGGGGACATTCAGTACTTC CASGGDIQYF
many TRBJ2-3 NA TRBV7-8 TGTGCCAGCAGCCCAACAGGGAGTCGCACAGATACGCAGTATTTT CASSPTGSRTDTQYF
NA TRBJ1-5 NA TRBV28 TGTGCCATAAAGCAGGGAGGTGGGATTGGCAATCAGCCCCAGCATTTT CAIKQGGGIGNQPQHF
many TRBJ1-5 NA TRBV7-2 TGTGCCAGCAGCTTAGTATTGAGGGAATCAGGGCCCCAGCATTTT CASSLVLRESGPQHF
NA TRBJ2-7 TRBD1 TRBV7-8 TGTGCCAGCAGCTTAGCAGTAAGAGGGGGCCACTACGAGCAGTACTTC CASSLAVRGGHYEQYF
NA TRBJ2-1 NA TRBV10-3 TGTGCCACCTACTCAACCAATGAGCAGTTCTTC CATYSTNEQFF
few TRBJ1-5 TRBD1 TRBV6-2/TRBV6-3 TGTGCCAGCGAACCCTTGCAGGGGGCTAGCAATCAGCCCCAGCATTTT CASEPLQGASNQPQHF
NA TRBJ2-2 TRBD2 TRBV7-6 TGTGCCAGCAGCCCTTCGGGGGGAACGAACACCGGGGAGCTGTTTTTT CASSPSGGTNTGELFF
few TRBJ2-5 TRBD2 TRBV7-9 TGTGCCAGCAGACCCGAACTAGCGGGGGGTCAAGAGACCCAGTACTTC CASRPELAGGQETQYF
few TRBJ1-2 NA TRBV11-1 TGTGCCAGCAGCTTAGACAACAGGGACACCTATGGCTACACCTTC CASSLDNRDTYGYTF
NA TRBJ1-6 NA TRBV27 TGTGCCAGCTCTATAACCCAGGGGTATGAAAATTCACCCCTCCACTTT CASSITQGYENSPLHF
many TRBJ2-7 NA TRBV5-1 TGCGCCAGCAGCCTGGACAGCACCTACGAGCAGTACTTC CASSLDSTYEQYF
NA TRBJ1-1 TRBD1 TRBV4-2 TGTGCCAGCAGCCAAGCAGGGGGCAACACTGAAGCTTTCTTT CASSQAGGNTEAFF
NA TRBJ2-7 NA TRBV4-1 TGCGCCAGCAGCCCTACGGAGGGGGTTGAAGAGCAGTACTTC CASSPTEGVEEQYF
few TRBJ2-3 TRBD2 TRBV7-3 TGTGCCAGCAGTTACGGACTAGCGGGAGGGGGCGGCACAGATACGCAGTATTTT CASSYGLAGGGGTDTQYF
few TRBJ2-2 NA TRBV4-2 TGTGCCAGCAGCCAAGATGGACTCTCCACCGGGGAGCTGTTTTTT CASSQDGLSTGELFF
many TRBJ2-1 TRBD1 TRBV7-9 TGTGCCAGCAGCTTAGTGACAGGGGACAATGAGCAGTTCTTC CASSLVTGDNEQFF
medium-sized TRBJ1-4 TRBD1 TRBV6-1 TGTGCCAGCAGACCCAGGGGGCCGGGTGAAAAACTGTTTTTT CASRPRGPGEKLFF
many TRBJ1-4 TRBD1 TRBV7-8 TGTGCCAGCAGCCCCCCCGCGGACAGGGGCTTAGGTAAACTGTTTTTT CASSPPADRGLGKLFF
NA TRBJ2-7 TRBD1 TRBV27 TGTGCCAGCAGTTCTCTATTGGACAGGTCCCCTTTCTACGAGCAGTACTTC CASSSLLDRSPFYEQYF
NA TRBJ2-7 TRBD2 TRBV27 TGTGTTTGCGGGAGAGGTTCCTACGAGCAGTACTTC CVCGRGSYEQYF
few TRBJ2-5 NA TRBV7-4 TGTGCCAGCAGCTTAGTAGGGGACCAAGAGACCCAGTACTTC CASSLVGDQETQYF
NA TRBJ2-2 NA TRBV6-5 TGTGCCAGCCTCCTTATGGGGACCCCTTCGAACACCGGGGAGCTGTTTTTT CASLLMGTPSNTGELFF